This T cell receptor (beta chain) was sequenced during a study of T-cell reconstitution after alpha-beta-depleted transplantation in children. Broader study findings: T-cell numbers and diversity, one year after transplant, stemmed largely from T cells that were newly produced.

Germline V gene sequence: CDR1 LNHDA, CDR2 SQIVND (reference sequence). This CDR3 contains 13 residues. Trimming removed 6 bases from V and 5 bases from J; junction bases left unmatched: 0. A library of TCRbeta sequences, prepared with unique molecular identifiers, was generated. TCRdb reprocessed the PCR reads via MiXCR and lists one record per CDR3 protein. The table shows some 220,000 distinct CDR3 sequences, with about 11% occurring only once. Regarding this clonotype: Antigen specificity is unknown.

The TCR comes from a child younger than two with acute myeloid leukemia, due to receive a stem cell transplant. Sequenced here: PBMCs, sampled before TCRalphabeta/CD19-depleted stem cell transplant. The chain is built from TRBV19 and TRBJ2-7; 14 bases are a match to TRBD2. The CDR3 DNA sequence: TGTGCCAGTAGGGGACTAGCGGGAGACGAGCAGTACTTC. Translation: CASRGLAGDEQYF.